This record looks at one T cell receptor (beta chain) sequence and its context. This sample's treatment: roughly 20 received Ad26.COV2.S at low or high dose, single or two shots; 5 received placebo; per-sample allocation not given. Specimen acquisition occurred on day 63 following the initial vaccine or placebo injection. Germline lookup yields CDR1 LNHDA and CDR2 SQIVND (reference sequence). CDR3 length equals 11 residues. Trimming took 3 bases from V and 6 from J, leaving 3 bases between them. Clones were sequenced by immunoSEQ multiplex PCR, and TCRdb holds only the in-frame ones, with some missing. This table holds approximately 410,000 clones, approximately 90% found once. This entry comes from a study of Ad26.COV2.S vaccination and SARS-CoV-2 variants.

V gene TRBV19 combines with J gene TRBJ2-1; D call uncertain. The receptor was isolated from a person between 18 and 60 years old who received the Ad26.COV2.S COVID-19 vaccine or a placebo. This material consisted of peripheral blood, taken in a trial of Ad26.COV2.S vaccine versus placebo. Here the CDR3 reads CASSIINEQFF. CDR3 in DNA: TGTGCCAGTAGTATTATCAATGAGCAGTTCTTC.